This T cell receptor (beta chain) stems from a study of T cell repertoires in cytomegalovirus infection. Note on this clonotype: Its matching antigen is unknown.

TCRdb redid the calling of the reads with MiXCR, one entry per CDR3 protein. The sample records about 920,000 distinct CDR3 sequences, about a third being singletons. This sample comprised cultured CD8+ T cells from PBMCs, obtained from culture after CMV antigen stimulation. This receptor was taken from a human donor in good health (CMV status not recorded). Some clones in this sample may be carry-over from other donors' samples.

The CDR3 region has the DNA TGCAGCGTTGGACGGGGAGGGGTTGATGGCTACACCTTC. It codes for CSVGRGGVDGYTF. The V gene is TRBV29-1, the J gene TRBJ1-2, with D perhaps matching TRBD1 (5 bases). The germline V gene encodes CDR1 SQVTM and CDR2 ANQGSEA. The germline V and J ends were trimmed by 4 bases and 6 bases, with 15 bases remaining between them. This CDR3 has 13 amino acids.